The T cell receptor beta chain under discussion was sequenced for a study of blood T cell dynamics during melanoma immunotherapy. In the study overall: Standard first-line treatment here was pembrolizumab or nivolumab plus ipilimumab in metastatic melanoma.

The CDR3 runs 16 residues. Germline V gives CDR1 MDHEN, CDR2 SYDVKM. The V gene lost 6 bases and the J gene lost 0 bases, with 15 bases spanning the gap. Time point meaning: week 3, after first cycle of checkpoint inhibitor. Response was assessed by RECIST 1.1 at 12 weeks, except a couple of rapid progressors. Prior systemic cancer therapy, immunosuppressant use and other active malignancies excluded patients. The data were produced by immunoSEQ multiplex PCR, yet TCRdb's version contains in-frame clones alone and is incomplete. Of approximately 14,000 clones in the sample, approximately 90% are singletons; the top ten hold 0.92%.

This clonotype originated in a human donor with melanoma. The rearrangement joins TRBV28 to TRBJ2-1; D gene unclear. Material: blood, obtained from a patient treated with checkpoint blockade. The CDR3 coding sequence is TGTGCCAGCAGAAAAGGTAGGGTGGACTCCTACAATGAGCAGTTCTTC. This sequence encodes CASRKGRVDSYNEQFF.